The 7 T cell receptor beta chains below were found in one sample sequenced in a study of T cell clonotyping in hematopoietic cell transplantation (dated by TCRdb to the early 2020s). In light of the paper, this sample's time point label describes: 100 days after allo-HCT. The library came from the immunoSEQ multiplex PCR assay. Here the immuneACCESS table is served through TCRdb, limited to in-frame sequences with V and J called. Missing clones are a known gap in these copies; in checked studies unresolved V genes cover under half, and the rest lacks a known reason. The sample table holds some 30,000 clones, of which 90% to 95% were seen once. The top ten hold over 8.5% of the sample. Sequencing used PBMCs, obtained 100 days after allogeneic stem cell transplant. The receptors derive from a female patient in her fifties or sixties who had an allogeneic stem cell transplant from a related donor, so the T cells may come from the graft donor. Some clones in this sample may be carry-over from other donors' samples.

This chain connects TRBV5-5 to TRBJ1-2; D is ambiguous. Germline CDR1 SGHKS, CDR2 YYEKEE (reference sequence). The germline V and J ends were trimmed by 6 bases and 4 bases, with 16 bases remaining between them. The CDR3 loop spans 14 amino acids. The CDR3 region is CASTVTAGAYGYTF. The CDR3 DNA reads as TGTGCCAGCACCGTGACCGCCGGAGCCTATGGCTACACCTTC. Looking up the rest from reference TRBV5-5 and TRBJ1-2 gives the full variable domain: DAGVTQSPTHLIKTRGQQVTLRCSPISGHKSVSWYQQVLGQGPQFIFQYYEKEERGRGNFPDRFSARQFPNYSSELNVNALLLGDSALYLCASTVTAGAYGYTFGSGTRLTVV.

The V gene is TRBV2, the J gene TRBJ2-7, with D hard to call. The V gene lost 6 bases and the J gene lost 6 bases, with 6 bases spanning the gap. The CDR3 contains 10 residues. CDR1 is SNHLY, CDR2 FYNNEI, per germline. In DNA, the CDR3 is TGTGCCAGCAGGACCGGCGAGCAGTACTTC. Its translation: CASRTGEQYF.

This chain uses TRBV9 with TRBJ1-2, with D perhaps TRBD1 (5 bases). V was cut by 0 bases and J by 1 base, with 13 bases left in between. Germline CDR1 reads SGDLS; CDR2 reads YYNGEE. There are 16 residues in the CDR3. CDR3 DNA: TGTGCCAGCAGCGTAGGACGGCGAGGGGTTAACTATGGCTACACCTTC. This sequence encodes CASSVGRRGVNYGYTF.

V gene TRBV5-3 combines with J gene TRBJ2-5; 9 bases are a match to TRBD2. TRBV5-3 falls under the ORF class, with uncertain function. J gave up 5 bases and V 9 bases, and 11 bases lay outside the gene matches. This CDR3 has 14 amino acids. The CDR3 DNA follows: TGTGCCAACCCGGGAAGGCGGGGGGGCGAGACCCAGTACTTC. It is translated as CANPGRRGGETQYF.

This rearrangement joins TRBV14 to TRBJ2-5; a possible D gene is TRBD2 (5 bases). In germline, CDR1 is SGHDN, CDR2 FVKESK. V was trimmed by 4 bases and J by 0 bases, leaving 12 bases between them. CDR3 length: 15 residues. As DNA, the CDR3 is TGTGCCAGCAGCCTTCGACGCGGGTACCAAGAGACCCAGTACTTC. Its protein product is CASSLRRGYQETQYF.

The genes are TRBV10-2 and TRBJ1-6; TRBD1 matches at 8 bases. Per the germline V gene, CDR1 is WSHSY and CDR2 is SAAADI. The V and J ends lost 4 bases and 7 bases, in that order; junction bases with no gene match: 6. The CDR3 spans 15 residues. The CDR3 here is CASSARTGFNSPLHF. The CDR3 nucleotides are TGCGCCAGCAGTGCCCGGACAGGGTTCAATTCACCCCTCCACTTT.

CDR3 sequence: CSVVLGPSTEAFF. CDR3 DNA: TGCAGCGTTGTTTTAGGGCCTTCCACTGAAGCTTTCTTT. This chain joins TRBV29-1 and TRBJ1-1, with D hard to call. In germline, CDR1 is SQVTM, CDR2 ANQGSEA. The CDR3 length is 13 residues. Trimming took 4 bases from V and 4 from J, leaving 13 bases between them. Looking up the rest from reference TRBV29-1 and TRBJ1-1 gives the full variable domain: SAVISQKPSRDICQRGTSLTIQCQVDSQVTMMFWYRQQPGQSLTLIATANQGSEATYESGFVIDKFPISRPNLTFSTLTVSNMSPEDSSIYLCSVVLGPSTEAFFGQGTRLTVV.